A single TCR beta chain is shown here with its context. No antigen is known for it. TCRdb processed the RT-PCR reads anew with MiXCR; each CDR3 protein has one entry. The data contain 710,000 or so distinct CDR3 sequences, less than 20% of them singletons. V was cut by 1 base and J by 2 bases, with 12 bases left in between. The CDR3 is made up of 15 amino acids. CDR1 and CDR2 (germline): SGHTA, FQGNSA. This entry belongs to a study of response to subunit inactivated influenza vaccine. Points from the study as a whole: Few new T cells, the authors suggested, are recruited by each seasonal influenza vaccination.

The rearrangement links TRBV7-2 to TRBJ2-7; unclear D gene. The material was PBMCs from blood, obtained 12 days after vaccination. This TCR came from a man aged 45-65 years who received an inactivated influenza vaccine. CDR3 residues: CASSLGAAVTYEQYF. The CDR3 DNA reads TGTGCCAGCAGCTTAGGGGCTGCAGTTACCTACGAGCAGTACTTC. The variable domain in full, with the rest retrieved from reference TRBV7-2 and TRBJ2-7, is GAGVSQSPSNKVTEKGKDVELRCDPISGHTALYWYRQSLGQGLEFLIYFQGNSAPDKSGLPSDRFSAERTGGSVSTLTIQRTQQEDSAVYLCASSLGAAVTYEQYFGPGTRLTVT.